The TCR beta chain described here comes from a study of blood T cell repertoires in COVID-19. Across the study: Specimens from acute and convalescent COVID-19 originated in the United States, Italy and Spain.

The CDR3 is 14 amino acids. CDR1 is SNHLY and CDR2 is FYNNEI in the germline V gene. The trim removed 5 bases at V and 5 bases at J, leaving 3 bases unmatched. Original methodology: Nucleated cell number was recorded as an estimate derived from reference gene primer amplification. Only in-frame clones appear in the TCRdb table, and some are missing; sequencing was by immunoSEQ multiplex PCR. The DNA gave D and trimming, while V, J and clone size come from that table. The sample has about 80,000 clones, over 75% seen once. The sample consisted of peripheral blood. This receptor was identified in a man at least 80 years old with acute or convalescent COVID-19. This rearrangement joins TRBV2 to TRBJ1-4; 9 bases match TRBD1. The CDR3 region is CASSKQGANEKLFF. CDR3 in DNA: TGTGCCAGCAGTAAACAGGGGGCCAATGAAAAACTGTTTTTT.